Listed below are T cell receptor beta chains from one sample, sequenced in a study of shared clonotypes between healthy human individuals. Produced via immunoSEQ multiplex PCR; TCRdb's table is partial and in-frame only. The sample yields roughly 510,000 clones, 60% to 80% seen once. The sequenced material came from PBMCs. The receptor set was obtained from a woman in her thirties or forties in good health. Some clones in this sample may be carry-over from other donors' samples. Both conserved end residues are part of each CDR3. D genes are given only for firm matches. Size values are once, few and many counts, or a class for expanded clones, and some rows have none.

clone_size: few; d_call: -; v_call: TRBV4-1; j_call: TRBJ2-2; cdr3_nt: TGCGCCAGCAGCCACTACGGAGCGAACACCGGGGAGCTGTTTTTT; cdr3_aa: CASSHYGANTGELFF
clone_size: -; d_call: -; v_call: TRBV7-6; j_call: TRBJ2-5; cdr3_nt: TGTGCCAGCAGCTTGGCGACCAGTGCGGGGACCCAGTACTTC; cdr3_aa: CASSLATSAGTQYF
clone_size: -; d_call: -; v_call: TRBV11-2; j_call: TRBJ1-2; cdr3_nt: TGTGCCAGCAGCTCAGTCTTGAGCAACTATGGCTACACCTTC; cdr3_aa: CASSSVLSNYGYTF
clone_size: -; d_call: -; v_call: TRBV10-3; j_call: TRBJ2-7; cdr3_nt: TGTGCCATCAGTGGGGGGTTAGACGGCGACGAGCAGTACTTC; cdr3_aa: CAISGGLDGDEQYF
clone_size: -; d_call: -; v_call: TRBV6-5; j_call: TRBJ2-4; cdr3_nt: TGTGCCAGCAGTTACGGGGAAGCGGGTAAAAACATTCAGTACTTC; cdr3_aa: CASSYGEAGKNIQYF
clone_size: -; d_call: -; v_call: TRBV30; j_call: TRBJ1-4; cdr3_nt: TGTGCCTGGAGTGTACGGCAGGGCTATGAAAAACTGTTTTTT; cdr3_aa: CAWSVRQGYEKLFF
clone_size: -; d_call: -; v_call: TRBV18; j_call: TRBJ2-3; cdr3_nt: TGTGCCAGCTCACCACGAGGGTTCACAGATACGCAGTATTTT; cdr3_aa: CASSPRGFTDTQYF
clone_size: -; d_call: -; v_call: TRBV5-5; j_call: TRBJ1-3; cdr3_nt: TGTGCCAGCAGCTTGGGTTCAGGGGTTTGGTCTGGAAACACCATATATTTT; cdr3_aa: CASSLGSGVWSGNTIYF
clone_size: -; d_call: -; v_call: TRBV5-4; j_call: TRBJ1-2; cdr3_nt: TGTGCCAGCAGCCCCTGGACAGCACAGAACCCTGGCTACACCTTC; cdr3_aa: CASSPWTAQNPGYTF
clone_size: -; d_call: -; v_call: TRBV10-2; j_call: TRBJ1-3; cdr3_nt: TGCGCCAGCAGTGATATTCGGACCGTCGGAAACACCATATATTTT; cdr3_aa: CASSDIRTVGNTIYF
clone_size: -; d_call: -; v_call: TRBV11-3; j_call: TRBJ2-2; cdr3_nt: TGTGCCAGCAGCTACACGAACACCGGGGAGCTGTTTTTT; cdr3_aa: CASSYTNTGELFF
clone_size: -; d_call: TRBD2; v_call: TRBV6-6; j_call: TRBJ2-7; cdr3_nt: TGTGCCAGCAGCCCCAGCGGGAAATACGAGCAGTACTTC; cdr3_aa: CASSPSGKYEQYF
clone_size: -; d_call: TRBD2; v_call: TRBV11-1; j_call: TRBJ2-3; cdr3_nt: TGTGCCAGCAGCAGAATAGCGGGAGGGAACACAGATACGCAGTATTTT; cdr3_aa: CASSRIAGGNTDTQYF
clone_size: once; d_call: TRBD2; v_call: TRBV5-1; j_call: TRBJ2-1; cdr3_nt: TGCGCCAGCAGCTTAACCCTAGCGGGAAGTTACAATGAGCAGTTCTTC; cdr3_aa: CASSLTLAGSYNEQFF
clone_size: once; d_call: -; v_call: TRBV6-5; j_call: TRBJ1-1; cdr3_nt: TGTGCCAGCAGTTACGGGGGGGCGAACACTGAAGCTTTCTTT; cdr3_aa: CASSYGGANTEAFF
clone_size: many; d_call: TRBD1; v_call: TRBV27; j_call: TRBJ2-5; cdr3_nt: TGTGCCAGCAGAGAAACCGGGACAGCGAGAGAGACCCAGTACTTC; cdr3_aa: CASRETGTARETQYF
clone_size: -; d_call: -; v_call: TRBV2; j_call: TRBJ2-1; cdr3_nt: TGTGCCAGCAGTGCTCGAGGGGACTACAATGAGCAGTTCTTC; cdr3_aa: CASSARGDYNEQFF
clone_size: -; d_call: -; v_call: TRBV5-6; j_call: TRBJ2-5; cdr3_nt: TGTGCCAGCAGCCTGGGAGTTGCGGCACAAGAGACCCAGTACTTC; cdr3_aa: CASSLGVAAQETQYF
clone_size: -; d_call: -; v_call: TRBV7-6; j_call: TRBJ2-7; cdr3_nt: TGTGCCAGCAGCTTAGTAGGCACCTACGAGCAGTACTTC; cdr3_aa: CASSLVGTYEQYF
clone_size: -; d_call: -; v_call: TRBV11-1; j_call: TRBJ1-5; cdr3_nt: TGTGCCAGCAGCTTAAGTGAGGGTCAGCCCCAGCATTTT; cdr3_aa: CASSLSEGQPQHF
clone_size: few; d_call: -; v_call: TRBV7-8; j_call: TRBJ1-6; cdr3_nt: TGTGCCAGCAGTTCACAGGGTTCCCTCTCCAATTCACCCCTCCACTTT; cdr3_aa: CASSSQGSLSNSPLHF
clone_size: -; d_call: -; v_call: TRBV10-3; j_call: TRBJ2-7; cdr3_nt: TGTGCCAGTGGAGAGCTTGGGCCCTCCTACGAGCAGTACTTC; cdr3_aa: CASGELGPSYEQYF
clone_size: -; d_call: -; v_call: TRBV5-1; j_call: TRBJ2-7; cdr3_nt: TGCGCCAGCAGCTTGTGGCCAGGCGAACTCTACGAGCAGTACTTC; cdr3_aa: CASSLWPGELYEQYF
clone_size: -; d_call: TRBD1; v_call: TRBV27; j_call: TRBJ1-5; cdr3_nt: TGTGCCAGCAGAAGAGGACAGGTGGGCAATCAGCCCCAGCATTTT; cdr3_aa: CASRRGQVGNQPQHF
clone_size: once; d_call: TRBD1; v_call: TRBV5-1; j_call: TRBJ2-5; cdr3_nt: TGCGCCAGCAGCTTGTCTGGGCAGGGGGCCTACCAAGAGACCCAGTACTTC; cdr3_aa: CASSLSGQGAYQETQYF
clone_size: -; d_call: -; v_call: TRBV28; j_call: TRBJ1-2; cdr3_nt: TGTGCCAGCACCCTCCAGGGCCCTAACTATGGCTACACCTTC; cdr3_aa: CASTLQGPNYGYTF
clone_size: -; d_call: -; v_call: TRBV5-8; j_call: TRBJ2-1; cdr3_nt: TGTGCCAGCACCCAACAGAGGCGGTATTACAATGAGCAGTTCTTC; cdr3_aa: CASTQQRRYYNEQFF
clone_size: -; d_call: -; v_call: TRBV11-3; j_call: TRBJ2-3; cdr3_nt: TGTGCCAGCAGCCCGGGACGGACTTTCGCAGATACGCAGTATTTT; cdr3_aa: CASSPGRTFADTQYF
clone_size: -; d_call: -; v_call: TRBV7-8; j_call: TRBJ1-2; cdr3_nt: TGTGCCAGCAGCTTGGCAGGCTATGGCTACACCTTC; cdr3_aa: CASSLAGYGYTF
clone_size: -; d_call: -; v_call: TRBV28; j_call: TRBJ2-2; cdr3_nt: TGTGCCAGCAGTGGGGGGGCGTTTCGGACCGGGGAGCTGCTTTTT; cdr3_aa: CASSGGAFRTGELLF
clone_size: -; d_call: -; v_call: TRBV18; j_call: TRBJ2-3; cdr3_nt: TGTGCCAGCTCACCACGGGAAGAATATACGCAGTATTTT; cdr3_aa: CASSPREEYTQYF
clone_size: few; d_call: -; v_call: TRBV5-1; j_call: TRBJ1-1; cdr3_nt: TGCGCCAGCAGCTCCGGTCCGAACACTGAAGCTTTCTTT; cdr3_aa: CASSSGPNTEAFF
clone_size: -; d_call: TRBD1; v_call: TRBV28; j_call: TRBJ2-5; cdr3_nt: TGTGCCAGCAGTACCCTACTACATGACAGGGGGCTCCTTCTGACCCAGTACTTC; cdr3_aa: CASSTLLHDRGLLLTQYF
clone_size: few; d_call: -; v_call: TRBV2; j_call: TRBJ1-1; cdr3_nt: TGTGCCAGCGGGGTCGAAGGATACACTGAAGCTTTCTTT; cdr3_aa: CASGVEGYTEAFF
clone_size: few; d_call: TRBD1; v_call: TRBV9; j_call: TRBJ1-3; cdr3_nt: TGTGCCAGCAGCGTCCAGACAGGGAGAAACACCATATATTTT; cdr3_aa: CASSVQTGRNTIYF
clone_size: -; d_call: TRBD2; v_call: TRBV29-1; j_call: TRBJ2-3; cdr3_nt: TGCAGCGTTCCCAGCGGGAGCAGTGATACGCAGTATTTT; cdr3_aa: CSVPSGSSDTQYF
clone_size: -; d_call: -; v_call: TRBV4-1; j_call: TRBJ1-5; cdr3_nt: TGCGCCAGCAGCCAAGAGTTTGGGGTTCCCAATCAGCCCCAGCATTTT; cdr3_aa: CASSQEFGVPNQPQHF
clone_size: -; d_call: -; v_call: TRBV10-3; j_call: TRBJ2-5; cdr3_nt: TGTGCCATCAGTGAGCCGACTGTTGACTCTACCCAGCACTTC; cdr3_aa: CAISEPTVDSTQHF
clone_size: -; d_call: TRBD2; v_call: TRBV14; j_call: TRBJ2-1; cdr3_nt: TGTGCCAGCAGCCCCCTCGGGGGAGGGAGCTCCTACAATGAGCAGTTCTTC; cdr3_aa: CASSPLGGGSSYNEQFF
clone_size: -; d_call: TRBD2; v_call: TRBV5-1; j_call: TRBJ2-3; cdr3_nt: TGCGCCAGCAGCTTGGGGCTAGCGGGAAAGTCGGATACGCAGTATTTT; cdr3_aa: CASSLGLAGKSDTQYF
clone_size: -; d_call: -; v_call: TRBV11-2; j_call: TRBJ2-1; cdr3_nt: TGTGCCAGCAGCTGGTCGAGAGACAATGAGCAGTTCTTC; cdr3_aa: CASSWSRDNEQFF
clone_size: -; d_call: TRBD2; v_call: TRBV27; j_call: TRBJ2-2; cdr3_nt: TGTGCCAGCAGTTTATCCGGACTAGCGGGAGGACGCACCGGGGAGCTGTTTTTT; cdr3_aa: CASSLSGLAGGRTGELFF
clone_size: -; d_call: TRBD1; v_call: TRBV10-1; j_call: TRBJ2-4; cdr3_nt: TGCGCCAGCAGTGAGCATCCGGGACAGATAAAAAACATTCAGTACTTC; cdr3_aa: CASSEHPGQIKNIQYF
clone_size: -; d_call: -; v_call: TRBV19; j_call: TRBJ1-5; cdr3_nt: TGTGCCAGTAGGAGGGGCTTTGGTAATCAGCCCCAGCATTTT; cdr3_aa: CASRRGFGNQPQHF
clone_size: few; d_call: -; v_call: TRBV21-1; j_call: TRBJ2-7; cdr3_nt: TGTGCCACCCCCTGGGGGGGGGTTGAAGAGCAGTACTTC; cdr3_aa: CATPWGGVEEQYF
clone_size: -; d_call: TRBD1; v_call: TRBV6-1; j_call: TRBJ1-1; cdr3_nt: TGTGCCAGCGGGACAGTGTGGGAGGGGACTGAAGCTTTCTTT; cdr3_aa: CASGTVWEGTEAFF
clone_size: -; d_call: TRBD1; v_call: TRBV28; j_call: TRBJ2-7; cdr3_nt: TGTGCCAGCAGTTTTCCAGGGGGCTTGACCTACGAGCAGTACTTC; cdr3_aa: CASSFPGGLTYEQYF
clone_size: -; d_call: -; v_call: TRBV7-2; j_call: TRBJ2-3; cdr3_nt: TGTGCCAGCAGCTTAGGGCAGGGGGCGGCTAGCGGGCGCTCAGATACGCAGTATTTT; cdr3_aa: CASSLGQGAASGRSDTQYF